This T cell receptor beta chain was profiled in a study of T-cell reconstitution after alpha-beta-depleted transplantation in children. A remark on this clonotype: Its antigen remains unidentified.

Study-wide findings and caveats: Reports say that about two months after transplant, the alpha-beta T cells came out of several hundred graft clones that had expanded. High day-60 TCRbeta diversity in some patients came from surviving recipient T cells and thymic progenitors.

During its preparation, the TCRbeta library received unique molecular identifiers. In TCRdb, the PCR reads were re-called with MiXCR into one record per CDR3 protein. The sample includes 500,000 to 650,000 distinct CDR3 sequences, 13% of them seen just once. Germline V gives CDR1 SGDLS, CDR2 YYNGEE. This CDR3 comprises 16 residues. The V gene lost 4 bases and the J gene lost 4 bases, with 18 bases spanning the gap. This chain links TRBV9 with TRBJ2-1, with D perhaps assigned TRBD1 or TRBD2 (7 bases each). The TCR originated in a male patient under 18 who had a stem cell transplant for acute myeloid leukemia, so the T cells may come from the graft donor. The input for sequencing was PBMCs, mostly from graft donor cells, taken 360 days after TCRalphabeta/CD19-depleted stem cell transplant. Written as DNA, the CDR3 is TGTGCCAGCAGCTCCTGGGAAGCGGGACAGTACAATGAGCAGTTCTTC. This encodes CASSSWEAGQYNEQFF.